These 29 T cell receptor beta chains were sequenced from one sample in a study of PD-1 blockade in classical Hodgkin lymphoma. Measured with immunoSEQ multiplex PCR; TCRdb has only the in-frame clones, and not every one. The table includes 50,000 to 75,000 clones, approximately 88% detected once. Every patient was affected by relapse after autologous stem cell transplantation, while exposure to brentuximab vedotin was not uniform. The specimen was peripheral blood mononuclear cells (PBMCs), collected at baseline. These TCRs come from a human donor with classical Hodgkin lymphoma.

The genes are TRBV28 and TRBJ1-2; D might be TRBD1 (6 bases). The CDR3 covers 15 residues. V lost 5 bases, J lost 3 bases, and 16 bases lay in between. Germline CDR1 is MDHEN and CDR2 is SYDVKM. CDR3 in amino acids: CASSERTALDYGYTF. The CDR3 DNA reads as TGTGCCAGCAGTGAACGGACAGCCCTAGACTATGGCTACACCTTC.

V is TRBV19 and J is TRBJ2-1; 7 bases fit TRBD2. Germline V lookup: CDR1 LNHDA, CDR2 SQIVND (reference sequence). Trimming took 4 bases from V and 6 from J; bases not matched to a gene: 9. This CDR3 comprises 15 residues. Written as DNA, the CDR3 is TGTGCCAGTAGTACTATAGGCGGGGGAGTCAATGAGCAGTTCTTC. It is translated as CASSTIGGGVNEQFF.

The rearrangement uses TRBV7-2 and TRBJ1-6; D remains unclear. This CDR3 spans 13 amino acids. Germline loops: CDR1 SGHTA, CDR2 FQGNSA. V gave up 1 base and J gave up 7 bases, with 5 bases separating them. CDR3 residues: CASSLDRNSPLHF. The DNA of the CDR3 is TGTGCCAGCAGCTTAGATAGAAATTCACCCCTCCACTTT.

The V gene is TRBV11-2, the J gene TRBJ1-1, with D hard to call. The CDR3 runs 14 residues. V dropped 5 bases and J dropped 4 bases, with 14 bases sitting between them. Germline CDR1 reads SGHAT; CDR2 reads FQNNGV. The CDR3 nucleotides read TGTGCCAGCAGCGCGGGCATTGTGAGCACTGAAGCTTTCTTT. It translates to CASSAGIVSTEAFF.

With respect to this clone: As the CDR3 is not closed by the conserved phenylalanine or tryptophan, this likely results from a read error. V and J are TRBV5-1 and TRBJ1-1; no definite D call. The CDR3 totals 15 residues. Germline CDR1 and CDR2: SGHRS and YFSETQ. V dropped 5 bases and J dropped 1 base, with 15 bases sitting between them. Here the CDR3 DNA reads TGCGCCAGCAGTAGCCTCCCGGGGAAGAACACTGAAGCTTTCTCT. Its translation: CASSSLPGKNTEAFS.

The V call is TRBV7-2, the J call TRBJ1-2, with D possibly being TRBD1 (5 bases). Germline CDR1 and CDR2: SGHTA and FQGNSA. Trimming took off 3 bases at V and 2 bases at J, with 10 bases between the two ends. The CDR3 is made up of 14 amino acids. CDR3 sequence: CASSLFDSNYGYTF. The CDR3 DNA follows: TGTGCCAGCAGCTTGTTTGACAGCAACTATGGCTACACCTTC.

The chain has TRBV7-9 and TRBJ1-1; D is possibly TRBD1 (5 bases). Per the germline V gene, CDR1 is SEHNR and CDR2 is FQNEAQ (reference sequence). CDR3 length: 15 amino acids. V lost 1 base to trimming and J lost 1 base, with 10 bases between them. This CDR3 is CASSLEGPTNTEAFF. In nucleotides, the CDR3 is TGTGCCAGCAGCTTAGAGGGACCTACGAACACTGAAGCTTTCTTT.

The rearrangement uses TRBV30 and TRBJ1-6, with 7 bases fitting TRBD1. The germline V gene has CDR1 GTSNPN and CDR2 SVGIG (reference sequence). The CDR3 is made up of 17 amino acids. V shed 1 base and J 0 bases; nucleotides not matched to a gene: 6. The CDR3 here is CAWSGQGGSSYNSPLHF. The CDR3 region has the DNA TGTGCCTGGAGTGGCCAGGGGGGGAGCTCCTATAATTCACCCCTCCACTTT.

The chain employs TRBV7-2 and TRBJ2-5; TRBD2 aligns across 7 bases. The V gene's germline CDR1 is SGHTA and CDR2 FQGNSA. The CDR3 runs 13 residues. J was trimmed by 5 bases and V by 0 bases; bases with no gene match: 0. The CDR3 reads CASSLATSETQYF. In DNA, the CDR3 is TGTGCCAGCAGCTTAGCGACTAGCGAGACCCAGTACTTC.

The chain couples TRBV6-5 to TRBJ1-5; weak D call: TRBD1 (5 bases). The CDR3 runs 13 residues. Germline V gene data show CDR1 as MNHEY and CDR2 as SVGAGI. Trimming took off 5 bases at V and 4 bases at J, with 9 bases between the two ends. The CDR3 DNA is TGTGCCAGCAGTGAACAGGAAAATCAGCCCCAGCATTTT. Amino acid sequence: CASSEQENQPQHF.

As concerns this clone: Relative to the germline gene, one junction end is altered; a read error may explain this. The V call is TRBV29-1, the J call TRBJ1-1; 9 bases align to TRBD1. Germline V lookup: CDR1 SQVTM, CDR2 ANQGSEA. The CDR3 is 14 residues long. The CDR3 region is CSVDGQGRNSEAFF. DNA of the CDR3: TGCAGCGTTGACGGACAGGGGCGGAACTCTGAAGCTTTCTTT.

The V and J genes are TRBV21-1 and TRBJ1-1; the table's D call, TRBD1, has no DNA check behind it. TRBV21-1 is noted as a pseudogene. CDR3 length: 15 residues. This CDR3 reads CASSPHGQGGTEAFF. The CDR3 DNA sequence: TGTGCCAGCAGTCCCCATGGACAGGGAGGCACTGAAGCTTTCTTT.

The chain couples TRBV5-8 to TRBJ2-1; 10 bases map to TRBD2. J lost 5 bases, V lost 0 bases, and 2 bases had no gene match. This CDR3 contains 15 residues. CDR1 and CDR2 (germline): SGHTS, YDEGEE. CDR3 loop: CASSLVLAGNNEQFF. CDR3 nucleotide sequence: TGTGCCAGCAGCTTGGTACTAGCGGGAAACAATGAGCAGTTCTTC.

The V and J genes are TRBV6-5 and TRBJ1-1; D call uncertain. The V end lost 5 bases, the J end lost 2 bases, and 9 bases lay between the germline ends. Germline V lookup: CDR1 MNHEY, CDR2 SVGAGI. This CDR3 spans 13 amino acids. The CDR3 DNA is TGTGCCAGCAGTGCCCGGGTCAACACTGAAGCTTTCTTT. As protein: CASSARVNTEAFF.

The chain recombines TRBV27 with TRBJ1-2, with 9 bases aligning to TRBD1. Germline trimming cut 5 bases from V and 6 bases from J; bases unmatched to any gene: 4. This CDR3 region has 13 residues. Germline CDR1 is MNHEY and CDR2 is SMNVEV (reference sequence). CDR3 in DNA: TGTGCCAGCAGTCTCGGACAGGGGAATGGCTACACCTTC. This gives the protein CASSLGQGNGYTF.

This clone is a singleton in its sample. This chain connects TRBV15 to TRBJ2-7, with D maybe TRBD1 (6 bases). V shed 1 base and J shed 1 base, with 11 bases lying between them. CDR1 and CDR2 (germline): LNHNV, YYDKDF (reference sequence). The CDR3 loop spans 15 amino acids. The CDR3 here is CATSRGVQGSYEQYF. As DNA, the CDR3 is TGTGCCACCAGCAGAGGGGTTCAGGGGTCCTACGAGCAGTACTTC. Drawing the rest from reference TRBV15 and TRBJ2-7, the complete variable domain is DAMVIQNPRYQVTQFGKPVTLSCSQTLNHNVMYWYQQKSSQAPKLLFHYYDKDFNNEADTPDNFQSRRPNTSFCFLDIRSPGLGDTAMYLCATSRGVQGSYEQYFGPGTRLTVT.

This chain uses TRBV29-1 with TRBJ2-7; D might be TRBD1 (6 bases). Trimming shortened V by 1 base and J by 3 bases, and 10 bases separated the two germline ends. This CDR3 is 13 amino acids long. Germline V gene lookup returns CDR1 SQVTM and CDR2 ANQGSEA. CDR3 residues: CSVEAPDSYEQYF. Here the CDR3 DNA reads TGCAGCGTTGAAGCCCCGGACAGCTACGAGCAGTACTTC.

J is TRBJ2-1 and V is TRBV19; 10 nucleotides match TRBD2. Germline loops: CDR1 LNHDA, CDR2 SQIVND (reference sequence). The CDR3 totals 14 residues. V shed 8 bases and J 6 bases; nucleotides not matched to a gene: 7. The CDR3 protein is CASSSLAGVNEQFF. CDR3 coding DNA: TGTGCCAGTTCGTCTCTAGCGGGGGTCAATGAGCAGTTCTTC.

The chain couples TRBV28 to TRBJ2-7, with 7 positions matching TRBD2. V lost 6 bases to trimming and J lost 1 base; unmatched junction nucleotides: 9. This CDR3 has 15 residues. CDR1 MDHEN and CDR2 SYDVKM come from the germline V gene. The CDR3 nucleotides read TGTGCCAGCAGCCTAGGGAGGGGTCCATCCTACGAGCAGTACTTC. Protein sequence: CASSLGRGPSYEQYF.

The CDR3 region has the DNA TGCGCCAGCACTGACTCCGGGACAGGGAATGGCTACACCTTC. Translated, it gives CASTDSGTGNGYTF. The rearrangement uses TRBV10-2 and TRBJ1-2; 9 bases agree with TRBD1. CDR1 and CDR2 (germline): WSHSY, SAAADI. Trimming cost V 7 bases and J 6 bases; bases outside gene matches: 9. CDR3 length: 14 amino acids.

The chain uses TRBV19 and TRBJ2-5; D possibly corresponds to TRBD1 (6 bases). Per germline, CDR1 LNHDA and CDR2 SQIVND (reference sequence). The length of the CDR3 is 13 residues. V was cut by 8 bases and J by 1 base, with 11 bases left in between. In DNA, the CDR3 is TGTGCCAGTTCCTGGGGGCTCCAAGAGACCCAGTACTTC. It codes for CASSWGLQETQYF.

This clone was seen a few times. This rearrangement joins TRBV5-1 to TRBJ2-5; 8 bases are shared with TRBD2. Looked up from germline, CDR1 is SGHRS and CDR2 is YFSETQ. This CDR3 comprises 15 residues. Trimming cost V 2 bases and J 5 bases; bases outside gene matches: 8. CDR3 sequence: CASSFTTSVGETQYF. CDR3 DNA: TGCGCCAGCAGCTTTACGACTAGCGTGGGGGAGACCCAGTACTTC.

The rearrangement links TRBV27 to TRBJ1-1, with 11 bases matching TRBD1. The V gene's germline CDR1 is MNHEY and CDR2 SMNVEV (reference sequence). The CDR3 consists of 16 residues. The junction had 6 bases not matched to a gene; V was cut back by 6 bases and J by 0 bases. CDR3 DNA: TGTGCCAGCAGCCTAGCGGGACAGGGGGTGAACACTGAAGCTTTCTTT. It codes for CASSLAGQGVNTEAFF.

V and J are TRBV9 and TRBJ2-2; 11 bases fit TRBD2. The germline V gene encodes CDR1 SGDLS and CDR2 YYNGEE. Trimming cost V 1 base and J 0 bases; bases outside gene matches: 2. The CDR3 length is 17 residues. DNA for the CDR3: TGTGCCAGCAGCGTACTAGCGGGGGGCCCGAACACCGGGGAGCTGTTTTTT. It specifies CASSVLAGGPNTGELFF.

This clone was seen a handful of times. The chain combines TRBV5-6 with TRBJ1-6; D remains ambiguous. The germline V gene has CDR1 SGHDT and CDR2 YYEEEE. The CDR3 totals 15 residues. The germline V and J ends were trimmed by 0 bases and 7 bases, with 11 bases remaining between them. The CDR3 coding sequence is TGTGCCAGCAGCTTGGATCCCAGACTAAATTCACCCCTCCACTTT. It translates to CASSLDPRLNSPLHF.

The chain has TRBV13 and TRBJ2-5; D might be TRBD2 (7 bases). The CDR3 spans 17 residues. Germline CDR1 and CDR2: PRHDT and FYEKMQ (reference sequence). V lost 1 base and J lost 0, with 15 bases in between. The CDR3 here is CASSLDQGLADQETQYF. CDR3 in DNA: TGTGCCAGCAGCTTAGACCAGGGGCTAGCGGACCAAGAGACCCAGTACTTC. Full variable domain (missing parts from reference TRBV13 and TRBJ2-5): AAGVIQSPRHLIKEKRETATLKCYPIPRHDTVYWYQQGPGQDPQFLISFYEKMQSDKGSIPDRFSAQQFSDYHSELNMSSLELGDSALYFCASSLDQGLADQETQYFGPGTRLLVL.

The V gene is TRBV6-6, the J gene TRBJ1-2; D perhaps matches TRBD1 (6 bases). Germline-derived CDR1 and CDR2 are MNHNY and SVGAGI (reference sequence). With 5 bases removed from V and 6 bases from J, the gap between germline ends came to 16 bases. The CDR3 is 14 amino acids. Written as DNA, the CDR3 is TGTGCCAGCAGTGTACGCCTGGCAGGGGATGGCTACACCTTC. It yields the protein CASSVRLAGDGYTF.

This clone was observed a single time. V usage is TRBV6-5 and J usage is TRBJ2-3; TRBD2 matches at 9 bases. The germline CDR1 and CDR2 sequences are MNHEY and SVGAGI. CDR3 length equals 13 residues. The ends lost 7 bases at V and 3 bases at J; junction bases unmatched: 2. In DNA, the CDR3 is TGTGCCAGCAAGCGGGGGGCAACAGATACGCAGTATTTT. Amino acid sequence: CASKRGATDTQYF.

This clone was picked up one time. CDR3 sequence (DNA): TGTGCCAGCAGTTCCCCCTGGGGGGATGAGCAGTTCTTC. This encodes CASSSPWGDEQFF. The chain has TRBV27 and TRBJ2-1, with D perhaps matching TRBD2 (6 bases). The CDR3 is made up of 13 amino acids. V was cut by 4 bases and J by 8 bases, with 12 bases left in between. Germline values: CDR1 MNHEY, CDR2 SMNVEV (reference sequence).